This paragraph reports one TCR beta chain. The target antigen is unknown. The CDR3 is made up of 14 amino acids. Trimming removed 5 bases from V and 10 bases from J; junction bases left unmatched: 6. Germline values: CDR1 KGHSH, CDR2 LQKENI. Deep-level settings were used for running the assay. Generated by immunoSEQ multiplex PCR, the TCRdb table keeps only in-frame clones and is missing some. The data show about 980,000 clones, with less than 85% seen just once and about 1.5% held by the top ten. The data were taken from a study of shared clonotypes between healthy human individuals. Division of CD4+ cells produced a CD45RA+ naive subset and a CD45RA-negative memory subset. Study-wide results and limits: Non-shared clonotypes were found to have lower generation probabilities than the clonotypes that were shared by all four of the sorted-subset donors.

Sequenced input: memory CD4+ T cells sorted from blood. As to subset: CD45RA-negative fraction. The sequence was obtained from a man younger than 35 in good health. This chain joins TRBV18 and TRBJ1-6; 9 bases match TRBD1. DNA for the CDR3: TGTGCCAGCTCAAGGGACAGGGATGGCTCACCCCTCCACTTT. It specifies CASSRDRDGSPLHF.